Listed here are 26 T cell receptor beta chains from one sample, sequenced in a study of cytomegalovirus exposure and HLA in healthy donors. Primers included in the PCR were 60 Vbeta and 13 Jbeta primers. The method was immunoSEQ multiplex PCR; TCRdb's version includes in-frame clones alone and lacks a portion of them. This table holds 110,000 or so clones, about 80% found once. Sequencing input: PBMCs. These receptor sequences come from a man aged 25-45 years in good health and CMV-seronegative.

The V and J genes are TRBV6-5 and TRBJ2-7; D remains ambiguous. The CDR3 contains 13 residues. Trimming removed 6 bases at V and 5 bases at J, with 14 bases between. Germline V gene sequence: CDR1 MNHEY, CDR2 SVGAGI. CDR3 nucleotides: TGTGCCAGCAGAATTGCTTGGCCCCACGAGCAGTACTTC. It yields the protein CASRIAWPHEQYF.

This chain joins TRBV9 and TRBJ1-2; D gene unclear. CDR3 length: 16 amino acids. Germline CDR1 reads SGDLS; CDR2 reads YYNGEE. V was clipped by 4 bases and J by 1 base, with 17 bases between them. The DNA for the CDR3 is TGTGCCAGCAGCCCTGTAATTAGGAGCTTTAACTATGGCTACACCTTC. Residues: CASSPVIRSFNYGYTF.

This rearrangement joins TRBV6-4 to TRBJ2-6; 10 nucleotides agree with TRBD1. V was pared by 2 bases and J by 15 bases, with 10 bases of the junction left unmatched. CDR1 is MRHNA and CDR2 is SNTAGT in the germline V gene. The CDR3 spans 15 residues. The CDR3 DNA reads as TGTGCCAGCAGTGACAGATCTGGGACAGGGGTAACCCTGACTTTC. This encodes CASSDRSGTGVTLTF.

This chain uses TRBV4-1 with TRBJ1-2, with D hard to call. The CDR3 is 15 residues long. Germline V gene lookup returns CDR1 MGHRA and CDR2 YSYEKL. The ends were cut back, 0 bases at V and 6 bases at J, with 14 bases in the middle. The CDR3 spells CASSQDLGSLNGYTF. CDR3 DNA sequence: TGCGCCAGCAGCCAAGATCTGGGCAGCTTAAATGGCTACACCTTC.

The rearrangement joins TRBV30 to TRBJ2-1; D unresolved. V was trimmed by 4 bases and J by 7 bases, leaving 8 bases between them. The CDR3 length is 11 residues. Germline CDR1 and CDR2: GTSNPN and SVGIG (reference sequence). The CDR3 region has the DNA TGTGCCTGGAAGACGGGTAATGAGCAGTTCTTC. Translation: CAWKTGNEQFF.

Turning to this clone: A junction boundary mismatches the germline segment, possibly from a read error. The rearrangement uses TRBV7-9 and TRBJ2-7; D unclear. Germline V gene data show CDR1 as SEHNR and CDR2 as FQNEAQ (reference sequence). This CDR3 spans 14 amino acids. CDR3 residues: CSSSLDGFAYEQYF. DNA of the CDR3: TGTTCCAGCAGCTTAGACGGGTTTGCCTACGAGCAGTACTTC.

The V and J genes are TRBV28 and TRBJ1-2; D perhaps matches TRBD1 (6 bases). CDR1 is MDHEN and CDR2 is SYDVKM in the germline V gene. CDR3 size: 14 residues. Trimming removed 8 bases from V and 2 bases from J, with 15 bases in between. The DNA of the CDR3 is TGTGCCAGCCGGACCGGGACACAGAACTATGGCTACACCTTC. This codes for CASRTGTQNYGYTF.

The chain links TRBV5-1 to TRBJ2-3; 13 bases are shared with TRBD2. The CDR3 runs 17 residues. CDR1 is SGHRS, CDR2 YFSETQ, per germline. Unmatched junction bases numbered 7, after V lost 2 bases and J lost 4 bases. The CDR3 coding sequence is TGCGCCAGCAGCTTCAGGACTAGCGGGAGATCCCCAGATACGCAGTATTTT. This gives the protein CASSFRTSGRSPDTQYF.

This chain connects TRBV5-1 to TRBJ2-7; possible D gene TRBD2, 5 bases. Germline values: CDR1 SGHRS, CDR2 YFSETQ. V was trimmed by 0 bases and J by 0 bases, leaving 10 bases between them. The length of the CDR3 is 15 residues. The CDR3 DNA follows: TGCGCCAGCAGCTTGGGGACTTCCAGCTCCTACGAGCAGTACTTC. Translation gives CASSLGTSSSYEQYF.

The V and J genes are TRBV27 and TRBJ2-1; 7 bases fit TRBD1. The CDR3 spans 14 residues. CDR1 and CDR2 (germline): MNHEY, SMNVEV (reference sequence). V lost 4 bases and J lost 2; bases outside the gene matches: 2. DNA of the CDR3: TGTGCCAGCAGTTACAGGGGACCCTACAATGAGCAGTTCTTC. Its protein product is CASSYRGPYNEQFF.

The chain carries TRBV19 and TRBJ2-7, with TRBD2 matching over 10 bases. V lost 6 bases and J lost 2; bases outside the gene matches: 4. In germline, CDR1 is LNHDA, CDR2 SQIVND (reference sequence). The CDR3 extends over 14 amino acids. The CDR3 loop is CASSGSGRAYEQYF. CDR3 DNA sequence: TGTGCCAGTAGCGGAAGCGGGAGGGCCTACGAGCAGTACTTC.

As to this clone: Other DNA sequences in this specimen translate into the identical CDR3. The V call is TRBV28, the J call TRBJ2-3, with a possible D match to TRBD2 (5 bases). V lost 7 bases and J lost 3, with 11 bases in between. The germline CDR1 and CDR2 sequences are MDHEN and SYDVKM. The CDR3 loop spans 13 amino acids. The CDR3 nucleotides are TGTGCCAGCAACCGGGGAACAACAGATACGCAGTATTTT. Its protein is CASNRGTTDTQYF.

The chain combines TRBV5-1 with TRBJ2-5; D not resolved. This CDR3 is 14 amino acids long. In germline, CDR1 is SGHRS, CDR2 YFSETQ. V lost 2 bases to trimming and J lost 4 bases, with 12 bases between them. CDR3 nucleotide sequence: TGCGCCAGCAGCTTTCGACGGGTTGTAGAGACCCAGTACTTC. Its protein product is CASSFRRVVETQYF.

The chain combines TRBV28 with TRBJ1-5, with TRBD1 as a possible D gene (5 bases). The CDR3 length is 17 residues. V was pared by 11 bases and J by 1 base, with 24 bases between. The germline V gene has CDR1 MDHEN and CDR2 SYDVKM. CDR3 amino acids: CAGAPGTPLGSNQPQHF. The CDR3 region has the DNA TGTGCCGGGGCCCCAGGGACTCCGTTGGGGAGCAATCAGCCCCAGCATTTT.

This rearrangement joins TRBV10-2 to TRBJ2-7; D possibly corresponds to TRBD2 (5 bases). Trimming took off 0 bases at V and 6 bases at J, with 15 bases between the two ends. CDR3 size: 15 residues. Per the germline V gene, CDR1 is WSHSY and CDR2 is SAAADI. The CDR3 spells CASSESRIEGSEQYF. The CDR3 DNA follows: TGCGCCAGCAGTGAGTCGAGAATAGAGGGCTCCGAGCAGTACTTC.

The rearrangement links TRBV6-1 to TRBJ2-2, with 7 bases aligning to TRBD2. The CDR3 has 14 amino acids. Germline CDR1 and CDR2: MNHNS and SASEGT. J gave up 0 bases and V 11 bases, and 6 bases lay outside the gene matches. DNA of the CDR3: TGTGCCGGTCGTGGGGGGGCGAACACCGGGGAGCTGTTTTTT. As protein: CAGRGGANTGELFF.

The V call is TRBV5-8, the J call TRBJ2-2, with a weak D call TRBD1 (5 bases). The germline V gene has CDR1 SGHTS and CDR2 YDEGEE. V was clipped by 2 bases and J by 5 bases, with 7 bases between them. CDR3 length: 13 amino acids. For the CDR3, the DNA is TGTGCCAGCAGCTTACAGGCGACCGGGGAGCTGTTTTTT. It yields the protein CASSLQATGELFF.

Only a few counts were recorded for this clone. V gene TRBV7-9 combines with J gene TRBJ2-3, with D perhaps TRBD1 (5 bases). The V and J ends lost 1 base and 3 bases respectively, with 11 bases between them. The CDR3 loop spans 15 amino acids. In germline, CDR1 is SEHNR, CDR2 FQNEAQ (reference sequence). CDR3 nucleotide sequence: TGTGCCAGCAGCTTAGTCCCTCGACAGACAGATACGCAGTATTTT. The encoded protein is CASSLVPRQTDTQYF.

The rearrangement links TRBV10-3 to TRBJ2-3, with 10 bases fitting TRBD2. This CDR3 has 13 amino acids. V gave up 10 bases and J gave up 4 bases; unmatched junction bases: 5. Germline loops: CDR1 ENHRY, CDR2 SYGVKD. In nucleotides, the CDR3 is TGTGCCACCACTAGCGGGGTTCCAGATACGCAGTATTTT. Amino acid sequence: CATTSGVPDTQYF.

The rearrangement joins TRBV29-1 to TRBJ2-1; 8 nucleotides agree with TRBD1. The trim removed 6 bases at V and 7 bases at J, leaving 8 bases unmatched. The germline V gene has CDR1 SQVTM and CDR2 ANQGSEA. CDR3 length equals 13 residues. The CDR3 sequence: CSVSDRGMNEQFF. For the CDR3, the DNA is TGCAGCGTATCTGACAGGGGAATGAATGAGCAGTTCTTC.

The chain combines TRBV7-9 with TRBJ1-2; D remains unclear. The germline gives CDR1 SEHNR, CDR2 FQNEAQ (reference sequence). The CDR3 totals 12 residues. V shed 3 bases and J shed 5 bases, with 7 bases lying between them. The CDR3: CASSLGSYGYTF. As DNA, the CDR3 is TGTGCCAGCAGCTTGGGGAGTTATGGCTACACCTTC.

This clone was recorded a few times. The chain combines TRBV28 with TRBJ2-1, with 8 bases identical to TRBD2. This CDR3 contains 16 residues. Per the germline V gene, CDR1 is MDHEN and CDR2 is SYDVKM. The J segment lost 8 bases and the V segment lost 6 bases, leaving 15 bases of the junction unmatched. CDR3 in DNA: TGTGCCAGCAGGAGTACGGGGACTAGGGTAGTCGATGAGCAGTTCTTC. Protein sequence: CASRSTGTRVVDEQFF. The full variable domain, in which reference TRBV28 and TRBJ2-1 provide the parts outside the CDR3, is DVKVTQSSRYLVKRTGEKVFLECVQDMDHENMFWYRQDPGLGLRLIYFSYDVKMKEKGDIPEGYSVSREKKERFSLILESASTNQTSMYLCASRSTGTRVVDEQFFGPGTRLTVL.

CDR3 sequence: CASSPGTSGGVEQYF. The CDR3 nucleotides are TGCGCCAGCAGTCCCGGGACTAGCGGGGGTGTAGAGCAGTACTTC. The chain joins TRBV10-1 to TRBJ2-7; 14 bases map to TRBD2. This CDR3 comprises 15 residues. V was pared by 5 bases and J by 7 bases, with 7 bases of the junction left unmatched. Germline V CDR1 and CDR2: WNHNN, SYGVQD (reference sequence).

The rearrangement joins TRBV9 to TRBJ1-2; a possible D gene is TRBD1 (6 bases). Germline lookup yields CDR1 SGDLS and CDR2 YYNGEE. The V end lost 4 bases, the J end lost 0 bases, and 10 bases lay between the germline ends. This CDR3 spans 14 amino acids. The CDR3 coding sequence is TGTGCCAGCAGCCCAGGGGTGGCTAACTATGGCTACACCTTC. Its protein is CASSPGVANYGYTF.

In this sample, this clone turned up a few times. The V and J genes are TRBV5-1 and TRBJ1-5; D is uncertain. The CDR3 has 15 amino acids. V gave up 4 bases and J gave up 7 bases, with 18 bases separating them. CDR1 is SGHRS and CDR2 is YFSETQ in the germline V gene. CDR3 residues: CASSNLPGMRQPQHF. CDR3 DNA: TGCGCCAGCAGCAACCTGCCAGGAATGAGACAGCCCCAGCATTTT.

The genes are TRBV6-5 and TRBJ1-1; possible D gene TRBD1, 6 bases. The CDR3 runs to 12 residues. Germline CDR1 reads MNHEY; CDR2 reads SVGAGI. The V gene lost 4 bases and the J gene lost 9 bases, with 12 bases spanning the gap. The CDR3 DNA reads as TGTGCCAGCAGTTCTCGGGACAAGCAAGCTTTCTTT. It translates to CASSSRDKQAFF.